The 8 T cell receptor beta chains given below trace back to one sample, sequenced in a study of tumor-infiltrating lymphocytes in oesophageal squamous cell carcinoma. TCRdb reprocessed the PCR reads with MiXCR, giving one entry per CDR3 protein. Of roughly 16,000 distinct CDR3 sequences in the sample, around 40% were seen once. The sample taken for sequencing was normal esophageal tissue next to the tumor. Receptors were obtained from a female donor with esophageal squamous cell carcinoma.

CDR3 region: CASSFLGGDTQYF. As DNA, the CDR3 is TGTGCCAGCAGCTTTTTGGGAGGGGATACGCAGTATTTT. The chain is built from TRBV7-4 and TRBJ2-3; 7 nucleotides agree with TRBD2. The junction had 3 bases not matched to a gene; V was cut back by 3 bases and J by 6 bases. Germline CDR1 and CDR2: SGHVT and SQSDAQ. This CDR3 is 13 amino acids long.

This chain uses TRBV25-1 with TRBJ2-5, with D possibly TRBD2 on 6 matching bases. The assigned J gene may be wrong: the sequence end matches TRBJ2-7 better. The CDR3 consists of 15 residues. The germline V gene encodes CDR1 MGHDK and CDR2 SYGVNS. This chain's CDR3 is CASSEGGLGSYEQYF. The DNA of the CDR3 is TGTGCCAGCAGTGAGGGAGGCTTGGGGTCCTACGAGCAGTACTTC.

A word on this clonotype: In this CDR3 the conserved last residue, phenylalanine or tryptophan, is missing, so a read error is likely. Because the CDR3's place on the DNA is in doubt, the DNA is left out and the CDR3 is given as listed by TCRdb. This rearrangement joins TRBV12-3 or TRBV12-4 to TRBJ2-7; the table's D call TRBD1 went unverified against the DNA. Including both end residues, the CDR3 is 17 amino acids long. The CDR3 sequence: CASSLGTGGNYGYTFGS.

The chain links TRBV7-2 to TRBJ2-5; D is unclear. The end of the DNA fits TRBJ2-7 better, so the J call may be wrong. This CDR3 has 11 residues. Looked up from germline, CDR1 is SGHTA and CDR2 is FQGNSA. CDR3: CASSPQVEQYF. The CDR3, as DNA: TGTGCCAGCAGCCCCCAGGTCGAGCAGTACTTC.

Comment on this clonotype: A read error is possible here, since a much larger clone lies one base away. This CDR3 is CASSWLGTSGSYNEQYF. Here the CDR3 DNA reads TGTGCCAGCAGCTGGCTAGGGACTAGCGGGAGCTACAATGAGCAGTACTTC. The J gene is TRBJ2-7, the V gene TRBV5-6, with TRBD2 matching 14 bases. The trim removed 3 bases at V and 7 bases at J, leaving 12 bases unmatched. From germline, CDR1 is SGHDT and CDR2 YYEEEE. The CDR3 totals 17 residues.

On this clonotype itself: A much larger clone lies one base from this, so it may be a read error. The chain recombines TRBV6-6 with TRBJ2-4; D gene uncertain. Germline lookup yields CDR1 MNHNY and CDR2 SVGAGI (reference sequence). Between the trimmed V and J ends, which lost 5 bases and 13 bases, there was a span of 12 bases. The CDR3 has 11 residues. The DNA of the CDR3 is TGTGCCAGCAGTCTCGGCAATGAGCAGTACTTC. It is translated as CASSLGNEQYF.

To note about this clonotype: Here the CDR3 omits its conserved ending phenylalanine or tryptophan, so a read error is the likely source. The DNA is left out, because the CDR3 cannot be placed on it with certainty; the CDR3 is given as TCRdb lists it. The chain carries TRBV6-1 and TRBJ2-3; the table's D gene call, TRBD2, was not cross checked with the DNA. Germline V gene sequence: CDR1 MNHNS, CDR2 SASEGT. The CDR3 comprises 19 residues, both ends counted. CDR3 region: CASSSPTSAHTTMSSSSVR.

This clonotype has at least ten counts. The chain uses TRBV7-9 and TRBJ2-5, with 7 bases matching TRBD1. The CDR3 is 17 residues long. V lost 3 bases to trimming and J lost 5 bases; unmatched junction nucleotides: 15. Germline CDR1 reads SEHNR; CDR2 reads FQNEAQ (reference sequence). As DNA, the CDR3 is TGTGCCAGCAGCTTCTCTACCGGGACAGAGGGGCGGGAGACCCAGTACTTC. Translated: CASSFSTGTEGRETQYF.